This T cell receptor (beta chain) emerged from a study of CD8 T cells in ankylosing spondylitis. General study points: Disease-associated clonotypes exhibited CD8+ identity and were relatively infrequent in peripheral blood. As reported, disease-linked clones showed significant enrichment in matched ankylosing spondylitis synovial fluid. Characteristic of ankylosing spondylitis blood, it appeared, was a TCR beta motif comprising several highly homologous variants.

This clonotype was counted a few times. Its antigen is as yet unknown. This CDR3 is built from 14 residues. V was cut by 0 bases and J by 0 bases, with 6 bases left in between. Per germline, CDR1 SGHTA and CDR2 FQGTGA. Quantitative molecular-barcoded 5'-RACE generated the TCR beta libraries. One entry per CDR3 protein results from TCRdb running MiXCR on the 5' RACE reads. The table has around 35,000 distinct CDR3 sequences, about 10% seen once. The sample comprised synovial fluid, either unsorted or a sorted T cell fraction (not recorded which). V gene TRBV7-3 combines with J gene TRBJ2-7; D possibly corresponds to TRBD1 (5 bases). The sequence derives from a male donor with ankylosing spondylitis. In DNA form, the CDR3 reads TGTGCCAGCAGCTTAACCCAGGGCTCCTACGAGCAGTACTTC. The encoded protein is CASSLTQGSYEQYF.